This is a list of T cell receptor beta chains from one sample in a study of OX40 agonist ivuxolimab in advanced cancers. The repertoire was sequenced with immunoSEQ multiplex PCR; TCRdb's copy has only in-frame clones and lacks some. The table includes around 33,000 clones, about four fifths detected once. Source: CD4+ or CD8+ T cells sorted from blood, taken in a trial of the OX40 agonist ivuxolimab. These receptors all come from an adult with an advanced solid tumor such as melanoma, head and neck, liver or kidney cancer. Both conserved end residues are part of each CDR3. A D gene is named only where the DNA matches it firmly. Clone sizes are given selectively: once, few, many, or a class where the clone is expanded.

clone_size j_call cdr3_length d_call v_call cdr3_aa cdr3_nt
medium-sized TRBJ1-2 15 TRBD1 TRBV28 CASSTLGTGGYGYTF TGTGCCAGCAGTACATTAGGGACAGGCGGCTATGGCTACACCTTC
few TRBJ2-7 13 . TRBV28 CASSIRGTYEQYF TGTGCCAGCAGTATCCGGGGCACCTACGAGCAGTACTTC
once TRBJ2-7 16 TRBD1 TRBV7-9 CASSSIQGPDWYEQYF TGTGCCAGCAGCTCCATACAGGGGCCTGACTGGTACGAGCAGTACTTC
. TRBJ2-1 13 . TRBV7-3 CASSLTFAGEQFF TGTGCCAGCAGCTTAACGTTTGCGGGTGAGCAGTTCTTC
. TRBJ1-2 14 . TRBV27 CASSFTGGGRGYTF TGTGCCAGCAGTTTCACGGGCGGCGGGCGTGGCTACACCTTC
. TRBJ1-1 17 . TRBV10-3 CAISESSVGVERAEAFF TGTGCCATCAGTGAGTCGAGTGTAGGAGTTGAAAGGGCTGAAGCTTTCTTT
. TRBJ2-1 15 . TRBV7-8 CASSLTATGYNEQFF TGTGCCAGCAGCTTAACGGCGACAGGATACAATGAGCAGTTCTTC
. TRBJ2-7 18 . TRBV28 CASTPGFRSNPGAIEQYF TGTGCCAGCACCCCGGGCTTCAGATCTAACCCCGGGGCTATCGAGCAGTACTTC
. TRBJ1-1 13 . TRBV28 CASSISGAGEAFF TGTGCCAGCAGTATTTCGGGGGCGGGTGAAGCTTTCTTT
. TRBJ1-1 12 . TRBV5-5 CASSFGNTEAFF TGTGCCAGCAGCTTCGGGAACACTGAAGCTTTCTTT
. TRBJ2-7 15 TRBD1 TRBV19 CASMVDGTGVYEQYF TGTGCCAGTATGGTGGACGGGACAGGGGTCTACGAGCAGTACTTC
. TRBJ1-1 13 TRBD1 TRBV5-1 CASSWTGGTEAFF TGCGCCAGCAGCTGGACAGGGGGCACTGAAGCTTTCTTT
. TRBJ2-5 15 . TRBV5-4 CASSGTGTGEETQYF TGTGCCAGCAGCGGTACCGGGACGGGAGAAGAGACCCAGTACTTC
once TRBJ2-7 10 . TRBV2 CASNNYEQYF TGTGCCAGCAATAACTACGAGCAGTACTTC
few TRBJ2-7 13 . TRBV7-9 CASRPEGVYEQYF TGTGCCAGCAGACCCGAGGGGGTCTACGAGCAGTACTTC
. TRBJ2-5 15 TRBD2 TRBV11-2 CASSHTSGRQETQYF TGTGCCAGCAGCCACACTAGCGGCCGACAAGAGACCCAGTACTTC
. TRBJ2-1 17 TRBD2 TRBV9 CASSVEPSGRWASEQFF TGTGCCAGCAGCGTAGAACCTAGCGGGAGATGGGCGAGTGAGCAGTTCTTC
. TRBJ2-7 12 TRBD1 TRBV29-1 CSVMGQDYEQYF TGCAGCGTTATGGGACAGGACTACGAGCAGTACTTC
. TRBJ2-1 13 . TRBV7-3 CASSLTGPSEQFF TGTGCCAGCAGCTTGACTGGACCGAGTGAGCAGTTCTTC
few TRBJ1-1 14 . TRBV21-1 CASSKTDWNTEAFF TGTGCCAGCAGCAAAACGGATTGGAACACTGAAGCTTTCTTT
. TRBJ1-4 15 . TRBV2 CASRSGSATNEKLFF TGTGCCAGCAGATCCGGGTCTGCAACTAATGAAAAACTGTTTTTT
. TRBJ2-1 14 TRBD2 TRBV27 CASSLLAGMGEQFF TGTGCCAGCAGTTTGCTAGCGGGAATGGGTGAGCAGTTCTTC
. TRBJ2-3 16 TRBD2 TRBV4-1 CASSQALAGNTDTQYF TGCGCCAGCAGCCAAGCTCTAGCGGGTAACACAGATACGCAGTATTTT
. TRBJ2-5 18 . TRBV2 CASSLPPRGGWGSETQYF TGTGCCAGCAGTCTGCCTCCGAGGGGAGGATGGGGTTCAGAGACCCAGTACTTC
few TRBJ1-2 14 TRBD1 TRBV19 CASSGGQASYGYTF TGTGCCAGTAGTGGGGGACAGGCGAGCTATGGCTACACCTTC
. TRBJ1-2 16 TRBD1 TRBV5-1 CASSLTGTDLNYGYTF TGCGCCAGCAGCCTCACTGGGACAGACCTCAACTATGGCTACACCTTC
. TRBJ2-1 15 TRBD1 TRBV27 CASSLGTGTYNEQFF TGTGCCAGCAGTTTAGGGACAGGGACCTACAATGAGCAGTTCTTC
. TRBJ1-1 14 . TRBV5-6 CASSLGQINTEAFF TGTGCCAGCAGCTTGGGGCAGATTAACACTGAAGCTTTCTTT
. TRBJ2-7 14 TRBD1 TRBV13 CASSFRQGAYEQYF TGTGCCAGCAGCTTCCGACAGGGTGCATACGAGCAGTACTTC
. TRBJ2-7 11 . TRBV29-1 CSVAVGYEQYF TGCAGCGTTGCAGTGGGGTACGAGCAGTACTTC
once TRBJ2-7 15 TRBD1 TRBV5-1 CASSLEAGGSDEQYF TGCGCCAGCAGCTTGGAGGCAGGGGGAAGCGACGAGCAGTACTTC
few TRBJ2-2 12 . TRBV4-1 CASSGTTGELFF TGCGCCAGCAGCGGGACAACCGGGGAGCTGTTTTTT
. TRBJ2-7 13 . TRBV19 CASSIDSSYEQYF TGTGCCAGTAGTATTGACAGCTCCTACGAGCAGTACTTC
. TRBJ2-7 16 . TRBV4-3 CASSPKTGLESYEQYF TGCGCCAGCAGCCCAAAAACAGGGCTCGAATCCTACGAGCAGTACTTC
. TRBJ2-1 16 . TRBV6-4 CASSDSRGGSYNEQFF TGTGCCAGCAGTGACTCACGGGGAGGCTCCTACAATGAGCAGTTCTTC
. TRBJ1-5 13 . TRBV7-9 CASSLHGGQPQHF TGTGCCAGCAGCTTACATGGTGGCCAGCCCCAGCATTTT
. TRBJ2-3 17 TRBD2 TRBV28 CASSWSGGALVTDTQYF TGTGCCAGCAGTTGGAGCGGGGGGGCCCTCGTCACAGATACGCAGTATTTT
. TRBJ2-7 13 . TRBV7-9 CASSPTASYEQYF TGTGCCAGCAGCCCGACAGCGTCCTACGAGCAGTACTTC
few TRBJ1-2 14 TRBD1 TRBV6-5 CASSYWGQSYGYTF TGTGCCAGCAGTTACTGGGGACAGTCCTATGGCTACACCTTC
. TRBJ2-7 14 . TRBV19 CASSIKWAGYEQYF TGTGCCAGTAGTATAAAATGGGCAGGCTACGAGCAGTACTTC
. TRBJ2-5 14 . TRBV5-6 CASSLGGLPRGQYF TGTGCCAGCAGCTTGGGGGGGTTACCAAGGGGCCAGTACTTC
. TRBJ2-1 14 TRBD2 TRBV28 CASTSTSAYNEQFF TGTGCCAGCACCTCGACTAGCGCATACAATGAGCAGTTCTTC
once TRBJ1-3 13 . TRBV27 CASGIGAGNTIYF TGTGCCAGCGGCATCGGTGCTGGAAACACCATATATTTT
. TRBJ2-7 15 TRBD2 TRBV10-3 CAISDSGSPTYEQYF TGTGCCATCAGTGACAGCGGGAGCCCTACCTACGAGCAGTACTTC
. TRBJ1-1 14 . TRBV11-2 CASSLARGRTEAFF TGTGCCAGCAGCTTAGCGAGGGGGAGAACTGAAGCTTTCTTT
. TRBJ2-3 18 TRBD1 TRBV5-4 CASLLVTGGRPSTDTQYF TGTGCCAGCTTGCTTGTCACAGGGGGCCGCCCTAGCACAGATACGCAGTATTTT
once TRBJ2-2 18 TRBD2 TRBV9 CASSVFAGGPANTGELFF TGTGCCAGCAGCGTATTTGCGGGGGGCCCCGCGAACACCGGGGAGCTGTTTTTT
few TRBJ1-5 12 . TRBV27 CASRQGSQPQHF TGTGCCAGCAGACAGGGATCCCAGCCCCAGCATTTT
. TRBJ2-7 13 TRBD1 TRBV19 CASSSGQTYEQYF TGTGCCAGTAGTTCGGGACAGACATACGAGCAGTACTTC
. TRBJ2-7 15 TRBD2 TRBV28 CASTLGRETPYEQYF TGTGCCAGCACCTTAGGGCGGGAGACCCCCTACGAGCAGTACTTC
. TRBJ2-7 14 . TRBV10-3 CAITQRGDSYEQYF TGTGCCATCACCCAAAGGGGGGACTCCTACGAGCAGTACTTC
. TRBJ1-5 13 . TRBV5-5 CASSSSPYQPQHF TGTGCCAGCAGCTCGTCCCCTTATCAGCCCCAGCATTTT
. TRBJ2-3 15 . TRBV2 CASSEWELSTDTQYF TGTGCCAGCAGTGAGTGGGAGCTAAGCACAGATACGCAGTATTTT
. TRBJ2-7 15 . TRBV27 CASSSTGIPTYEQYF TGTGCCAGCAGTTCCACAGGGATACCCACCTACGAGCAGTACTTC